The 4 T cell receptor beta chains below were found in one sample sequenced in a study of cytomegalovirus exposure and HLA in healthy donors. PCR used 60 Vbeta primers and 13 Jbeta primers. TCRdb's table, derived via immunoSEQ multiplex PCR, lists solely in-frame clones and lacks some. This table holds some 150,000 clones, 82% found once. Sequencing input: PBMCs. These receptors were taken from a male donor in good health and CMV-seronegative.

The chain carries TRBV5-1 and TRBJ1-6, with a tentative D call TRBD1 (6 bases). V dropped 0 bases and J dropped 0 bases, with 22 bases sitting between them. CDR3 length equals 21 residues. Looked up from germline, CDR1 is SGHRS and CDR2 is YFSETQ. In nucleotides, the CDR3 is TGCGCCAGCAGCTTGGGAGGTCTACGGACAGTCCTCAGCTCCTATAATTCACCCCTCCACTTT. The encoded protein is CASSLGGLRTVLSSYNSPLHF.

The chain employs TRBV2 and TRBJ2-2, with 9 bases that match TRBD1. V trimming: 3 bases; J trimming: 4 bases; junction bases outside the gene matches: 15. Germline CDR1 SNHLY, CDR2 FYNNEI. CDR3 length: 19 residues. The CDR3 DNA sequence: TGTGCCAGCAGTGAGGACGTCGGGACAGGGATCTTTGGCACCGGGGAGCTGTTTTTT. Protein product: CASSEDVGTGIFGTGELFF. Together with reference TRBV2 and TRBJ2-2, the CDR3 gives the full variable domain: EPEVTQTPSHQVTQMGQEVILRCVPISNHLYFYWYRQILGQKVEFLVSFYNNEISEKSEIFDDQFSVERPDGSNFTLKIRSTKLEDSAMYFCASSEDVGTGIFGTGELFFGEGSRLTVL.

This clone came up once. V gene TRBV21-1 combines with J gene TRBJ1-1. TRBV21-1 is recorded as a pseudogene. This CDR3 region has 17 residues. The CDR3 coding sequence is TGTGCCAGCACCCCCTTTCACGCTGAGGTCGTTGACACTGAAGCTTTCTTT. Residues: CASTPFHAEVVDTEAFF.

The chain employs TRBV6-6 and TRBJ1-4; 9 nucleotides agree with TRBD1. Germline CDR1 is MNHNY and CDR2 is SVGAGI (reference sequence). J was trimmed by 3 bases and V by 8 bases; bases with no gene match: 10. This CDR3 is built from 16 residues. DNA for the CDR3: TGTGCCAGCGGTACTACAGGGGGCTCTGCTAATGAAAAACTGTTTTTT. This gives the protein CASGTTGGSANEKLFF.